The 10 T cell receptor beta chains in this list originate from one sample, sequenced in a study of blood T cell repertoires in COVID-19. The repertoire was sequenced with immunoSEQ multiplex PCR; TCRdb's copy has only in-frame clones and lacks some. The sample has about 260,000 clones, 70% to 90% seen once. The specimen sequenced was peripheral blood. The receptors stem from a woman aged 50 to 60 with acute or convalescent COVID-19.

The chain is built from TRBV12-3 or TRBV12-4 and TRBJ1-4; no firm D call. CDR3 length: 12 amino acids. V lost 3 bases to trimming and J lost 4 bases, with 3 bases between them. As DNA, the CDR3 is TGTGCCAGCAGTTTTTATAATGAAAAACTGTTTTTT. The encoded protein is CASSFYNEKLFF.

The rearrangement links TRBV5-8 to TRBJ2-3; 11 bases map to TRBD2. The V gene's germline CDR1 is SGHTS and CDR2 YDEGEE. Trimming took 8 bases from V and 0 from J; bases not matched to a gene: 8. This CDR3 spans 16 amino acids. The CDR3 nucleotides read TGTGCCAGTACTAGCGGGAGAGGTTTAAGCACAGATACGCAGTATTTT. Translated, it gives CASTSGRGLSTDTQYF. Using reference TRBV5-8 and TRBJ2-3 for the parts outside the CDR3, the full variable domain is EAGVTQSPTHLIKTRGQQATLRCSPISGHTSVYWYQQALGLGLQFLLWYDEGEERNRGNFPPRFSGRQFPNYSSELNVNALELEDSALYLCASTSGRGLSTDTQYFGPGTRLTVL.

This clone was observed a single time. The chain is built from TRBV4-3 and TRBJ2-1, with 10 nucleotides matching TRBD2. The V segment lost 0 bases and the J segment 3 bases; nucleotides outside the gene matches: 5. This CDR3 spans 17 amino acids. Germline V gives CDR1 LGHNA, CDR2 YSLEER. CDR3 protein: CASSQDPSGSVYNEQFF. The CDR3 DNA follows: TGCGCCAGCAGCCAAGATCCTAGCGGGAGTGTCTACAATGAGCAGTTCTTC.

The chain has TRBV19 and TRBJ1-3, with TRBD1 as a possible D gene (5 bases). Trimming took off 6 bases at V and 0 bases at J, with 12 bases between the two ends. CDR3 length: 15 amino acids. The germline V gene encodes CDR1 LNHDA and CDR2 SQIVND (reference sequence). The CDR3 protein is CASRRDGSSGNTIYF. DNA of the CDR3: TGTGCCAGTAGGAGGGACGGGAGCTCTGGAAACACCATATATTTT.

The V gene is TRBV5-1, the J gene TRBJ1-1, with D possibly matching TRBD1 (5 bases). Germline V gives CDR1 SGHRS, CDR2 YFSETQ. Trimming pared 0 bases from V and 5 bases from J, leaving 14 bases between. The CDR3 consists of 15 residues. Here the CDR3 reads CASSLDTGGWTEAFF. The DNA of the CDR3 is TGCGCCAGCAGCTTGGATACCGGGGGGTGGACTGAAGCTTTCTTT.

The chain has TRBV5-1 and TRBJ1-1; TRBD1 is a possible D gene (5 bases). This CDR3 spans 14 amino acids. Germline CDR1 and CDR2: SGHRS and YFSETQ. V shed 2 bases and J shed 0 bases, with 8 bases lying between them. The CDR3 DNA follows: TGCGCCAGCAGCTTCCAGGGCCTGAACACTGAAGCTTTCTTT. It is translated as CASSFQGLNTEAFF.

This rearrangement joins TRBV7-9 to TRBJ2-7, with 7 bases matching TRBD1. Trimming removed 5 bases from V and 5 bases from J; junction bases left unmatched: 3. CDR1 and CDR2 from the germline V gene are SEHNR and FQNEAQ (reference sequence). The CDR3 has 12 amino acids. The DNA for the CDR3 is TGTGCCAGCAGCCTAACAGGGGACGAGCAGTACTTC. It translates to CASSLTGDEQYF.

The chain couples TRBV10-3 to TRBJ1-1; perhaps TRBD1 as D (5 bases). This CDR3 contains 16 residues. The V gene's germline CDR1 is ENHRY and CDR2 SYGVKD. V was trimmed by 7 bases and J by 0 bases, leaving 18 bases between them. This chain's CDR3 is CAITSIGGRLNTEAFF. CDR3 DNA sequence: TGTGCCATCACCTCAATCGGGGGACGGTTGAACACTGAAGCTTTCTTT.

This clone showed up just once. The CDR3 DNA sequence: TGTGCCAGTAGTATTGGACAGGGCGGCGAAAAACTGTTTTTT. Residues: CASSIGQGGEKLFF. The V gene is TRBV19, the J gene TRBJ1-4; TRBD1 aligns across 8 bases. Germline V gene sequence: CDR1 LNHDA, CDR2 SQIVND (reference sequence). Trimming removed 3 bases from V and 8 bases from J; junction bases left unmatched: 5. CDR3 length: 14 amino acids.

The CDR3 sequence is CASTPGGGGATNEKLFF. The CDR3 DNA reads as TGTGCCAGCACTCCTGGGGGAGGTGGGGCAACTAATGAAAAACTGTTTTTT. The chain uses TRBV28 and TRBJ1-4; the D gene is possibly TRBD1 (5 bases). CDR1 and CDR2 from the germline V gene are MDHEN and SYDVKM. CDR3 length: 17 amino acids. The V end was cut by 7 bases, the J end by 0 bases, with 18 bases between.